This T cell receptor beta chain was sequenced during a study of blood T cell repertoires in COVID-19. Across the whole study: The samples span acute and convalescent COVID-19 from the United States, Italy and Spain. The cDNA or gDNA used as material had been derived from T cells, B-cell-depleted T cells, or PBMCs.

Authors' analysis steps: From reference gene primer amplification, estimates of nucleated cell counts were derived. Only in-frame clones appear in the TCRdb table, and some are missing; sequencing was by immunoSEQ multiplex PCR. V, J and clone size are taken as reported in that table, and D and trimming were inferred from the DNA itself. Of about 230,000 clones in the sample, about 83% were seen once. Germline values: CDR1 SGHKS, CDR2 YYEKEE (reference sequence). V was trimmed by 4 bases and J by 5 bases, leaving 12 bases between them. The CDR3 is made up of 13 amino acids. Material: peripheral blood. The sequence derives from a man at least 80 years old with acute or convalescent COVID-19. The genes are TRBV5-5 and TRBJ2-5; D possibly corresponds to TRBD1 (6 bases). The CDR3 loop reads CASSVSGVETQYF. DNA for the CDR3: TGTGCCAGCAGCGTCTCAGGGGTCGAGACCCAGTACTTC.